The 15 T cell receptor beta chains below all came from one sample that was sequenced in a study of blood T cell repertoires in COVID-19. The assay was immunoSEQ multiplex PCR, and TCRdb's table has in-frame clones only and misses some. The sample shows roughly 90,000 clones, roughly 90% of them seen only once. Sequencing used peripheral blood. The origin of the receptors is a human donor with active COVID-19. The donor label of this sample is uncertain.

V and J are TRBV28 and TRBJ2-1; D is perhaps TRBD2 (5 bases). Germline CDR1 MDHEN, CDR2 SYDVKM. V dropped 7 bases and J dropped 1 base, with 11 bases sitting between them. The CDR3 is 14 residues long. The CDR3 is CASKATGSYNEQFF. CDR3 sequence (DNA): TGTGCCAGCAAAGCGACGGGGTCCTACAATGAGCAGTTCTTC. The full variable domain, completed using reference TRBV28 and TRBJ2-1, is DVKVTQSSRYLVKRTGEKVFLECVQDMDHENMFWYRQDPGLGLRLIYFSYDVKMKEKGDIPEGYSVSREKKERFSLILESASTNQTSMYLCASKATGSYNEQFFGPGTRLTVL.

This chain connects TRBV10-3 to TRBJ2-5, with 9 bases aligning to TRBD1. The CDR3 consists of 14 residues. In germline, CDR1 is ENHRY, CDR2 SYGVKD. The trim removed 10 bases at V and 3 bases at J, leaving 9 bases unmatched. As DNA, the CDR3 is TGTGCCACCTCCGGGACAGGGCCGAAAGAGACCCAGTACTTC. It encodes CATSGTGPKETQYF.

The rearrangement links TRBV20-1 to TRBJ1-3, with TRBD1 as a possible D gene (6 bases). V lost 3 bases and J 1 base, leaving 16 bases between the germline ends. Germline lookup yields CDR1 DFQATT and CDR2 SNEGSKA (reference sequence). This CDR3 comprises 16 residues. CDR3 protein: CSASGSGVWSGNTIYF. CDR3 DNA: TGCAGTGCTAGTGGGTCAGGGGTGTGGTCTGGAAACACCATATATTTT.

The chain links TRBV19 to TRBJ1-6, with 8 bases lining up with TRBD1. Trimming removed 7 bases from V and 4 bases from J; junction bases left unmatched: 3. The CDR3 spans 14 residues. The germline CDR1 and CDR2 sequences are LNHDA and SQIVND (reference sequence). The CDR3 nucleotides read TGTGCCAGTAATCAGGGGGCTTATAATTCACCCCTCCACTTT. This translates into CASNQGAYNSPLHF.

CDR3 coding DNA: TGTGCCAGTAGTCAGGGGACCTATGGCTACACCTTC. This gives the protein CASSQGTYGYTF. The chain has TRBV19 and TRBJ1-2; tentative D call: TRBD1 (6 bases). The CDR3 spans 12 residues. From germline, CDR1 is LNHDA and CDR2 SQIVND (reference sequence). Trimming took off 5 bases at V and 4 bases at J, with 8 bases between the two ends.

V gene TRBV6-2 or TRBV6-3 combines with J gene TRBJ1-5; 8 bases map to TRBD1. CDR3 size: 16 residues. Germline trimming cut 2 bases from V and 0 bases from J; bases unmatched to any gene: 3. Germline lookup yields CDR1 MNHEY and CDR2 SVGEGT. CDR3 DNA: TGTGCCAGCAGTTACCGGACAGGGCGTAGCAATCAGCCCCAGCATTTT. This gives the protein CASSYRTGRSNQPQHF.

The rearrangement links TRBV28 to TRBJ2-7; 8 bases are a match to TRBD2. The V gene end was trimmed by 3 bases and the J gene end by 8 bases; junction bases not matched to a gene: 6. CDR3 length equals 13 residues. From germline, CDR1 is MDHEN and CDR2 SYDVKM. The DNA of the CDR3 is TGTGCCAGCAGTTTCCCCAAGCGGGGGAAGCAGTACTTC. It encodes CASSFPKRGKQYF.

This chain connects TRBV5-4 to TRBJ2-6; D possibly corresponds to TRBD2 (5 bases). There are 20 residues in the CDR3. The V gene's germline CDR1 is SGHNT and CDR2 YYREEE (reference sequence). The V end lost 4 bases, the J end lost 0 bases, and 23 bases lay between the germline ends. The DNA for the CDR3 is TGTGCCAGCAGCCGGGGAAATTTAGGGCCCCAAACCTCTGGGGCCAACGTCCTGACTTTC. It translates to CASSRGNLGPQTSGANVLTF.

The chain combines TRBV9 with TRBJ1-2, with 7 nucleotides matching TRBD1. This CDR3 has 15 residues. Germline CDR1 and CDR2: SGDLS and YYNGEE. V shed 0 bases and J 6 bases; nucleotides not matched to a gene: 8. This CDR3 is CASSVDGRGWHGYTF. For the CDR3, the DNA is TGTGCCAGCAGCGTAGACGGCAGGGGGTGGCATGGCTACACCTTC.

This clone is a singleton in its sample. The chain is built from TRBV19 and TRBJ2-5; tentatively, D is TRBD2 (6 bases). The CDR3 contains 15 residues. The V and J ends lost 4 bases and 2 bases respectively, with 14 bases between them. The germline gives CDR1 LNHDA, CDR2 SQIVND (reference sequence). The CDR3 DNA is TGTGCCAGTAGTAATCCAGCGGGTGGGCAAGAGACCCAGTACTTC. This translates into CASSNPAGGQETQYF.

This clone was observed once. CDR3 sequence (DNA): TGCGCCAGCAGCTTGGTCGCCCGGAGCTCCTACGAGCAGTACTTC. This encodes CASSLVARSSYEQYF. The chain carries TRBV5-1 and TRBJ2-7; D remains unclear. The CDR3 contains 15 residues. V gave up 0 bases and J gave up 0 bases, with 10 bases separating them. Germline CDR1 reads SGHRS; CDR2 reads YFSETQ.

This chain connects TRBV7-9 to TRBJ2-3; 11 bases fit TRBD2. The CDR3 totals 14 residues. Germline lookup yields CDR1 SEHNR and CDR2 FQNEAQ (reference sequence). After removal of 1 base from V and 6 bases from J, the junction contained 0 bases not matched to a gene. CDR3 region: CASSLGLAGDTQYF. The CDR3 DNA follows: TGTGCCAGCAGCTTAGGACTAGCGGGGGATACGCAGTATTTT.

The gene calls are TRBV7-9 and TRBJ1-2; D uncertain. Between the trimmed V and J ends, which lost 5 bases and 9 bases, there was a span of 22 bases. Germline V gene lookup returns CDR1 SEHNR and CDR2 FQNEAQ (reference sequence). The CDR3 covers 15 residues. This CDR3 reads CASSKRDHEQRRYTF. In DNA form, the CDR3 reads TGTGCCAGCAGCAAACGGGATCACGAACAACGGCGCTACACCTTC.

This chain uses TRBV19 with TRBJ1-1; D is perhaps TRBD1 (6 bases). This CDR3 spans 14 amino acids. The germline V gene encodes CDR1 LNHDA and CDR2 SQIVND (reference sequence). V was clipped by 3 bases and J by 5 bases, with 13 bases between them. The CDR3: CASSMVQGVTEAFF. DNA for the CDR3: TGTGCCAGTAGTATGGTACAGGGTGTAACTGAAGCTTTCTTT.

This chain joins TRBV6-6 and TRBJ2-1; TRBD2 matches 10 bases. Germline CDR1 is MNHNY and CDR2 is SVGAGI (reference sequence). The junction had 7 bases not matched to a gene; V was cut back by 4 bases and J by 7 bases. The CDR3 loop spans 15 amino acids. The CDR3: CASSLERGGRNEQFF. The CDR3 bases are TGTGCCAGCAGTTTAGAGCGGGGGGGCAGGAATGAGCAGTTCTTC.